This T cell receptor (beta chain) came from a study of control samples from healthy donors and cancer patients. This CDR3 contains 17 residues. Germline V lookup: CDR1 SGHTA, CDR2 FQGTGA. V was pared by 1 base and J by 2 bases, with 15 bases between. Clones were sequenced by immunoSEQ multiplex PCR, and TCRdb holds only the in-frame ones, with some missing. Of some 100,000 clones listed, more than 85% were seen once; the top ten hold roughly 8%. The specimen was blood. The rearrangement joins TRBV7-3 to TRBJ1-3; D unclear. This TCR was recovered from a man aged 18 to 35 in good health. This CDR3 is CASSLISGSATGNTIYF. In DNA, the CDR3 is TGTGCCAGCAGCTTAATATCCGGGTCAGCCACTGGAAACACCATATATTTT.